These T cell receptor beta chains were read from a single sample in a study of T-cell reconstitution after alpha-beta-depleted transplantation in children. MiXCR, run by TCRdb on the PCR reads, gives a single entry per CDR3 protein. In the table there are 200,000 or so distinct CDR3 sequences, about 6.6% of which are singletons. Sample: PBMCs, taken before TCRalphabeta/CD19-depleted stem cell transplant. The source of these receptors is a boy aged 2 to 9 with acute lymphoblastic leukemia, due to receive a stem cell transplant. Both conserved end residues are part of each CDR3. Fields, in order: CDR3 protein, CDR3 DNA, J gene, V gene, D gene, clone size. D genes are given only for firm matches. Clone size is shown for a subset of rows, as once, few, many or a class of expanded clone.

CDR3 protein: CASMGQETQYF
CDR3 DNA: TGTGCCAGCATGGGCCAAGAGACCCAGTACTTC
J gene: TRBJ2-5
V gene: TRBV11-3
D gene: .
clone size: few

CDR3 protein: CASRKLLAGGELGANVLTF
CDR3 DNA: TGTGCCAGCAGAAAGCTCCTAGCGGGGGGCGAGCTAGGGGCCAACGTCCTGACTTTC
J gene: TRBJ2-6
V gene: TRBV12-3/TRBV12-4
D gene: TRBD2
clone size: many

CDR3 protein: CASGLGGSYEQYF
CDR3 DNA: TGTGCCAGCGGCCTCGGGGGAAGCTACGAGCAGTACTTC
J gene: TRBJ2-7
V gene: TRBV11-3
D gene: .
clone size: .

CDR3 protein: CASSLGIGHTEAFF
CDR3 DNA: TGTGCCAGCAGCTTAGGTATAGGGCACACTGAAGCTTTCTTT
J gene: TRBJ1-1
V gene: TRBV11-2
D gene: .
clone size: few

CDR3 protein: CASSQASDPAYNEQFF
CDR3 DNA: TGTGCCAGCAGTCAGGCTAGCGATCCGGCCTACAATGAGCAGTTCTTC
J gene: TRBJ2-1
V gene: TRBV6-2/TRBV6-3
D gene: .
clone size: many

CDR3 protein: CASSSSGTGGNEQYF
CDR3 DNA: TGTGCCAGCAGTTCATCCGGGACAGGGGGGAACGAGCAGTACTTC
J gene: TRBJ2-7
V gene: TRBV28
D gene: TRBD1
clone size: many

CDR3 protein: CASSGTRTVNEQYF
CDR3 DNA: TGTGCCAGCAGCGGAACGAGGACGGTGAACGAGCAGTACTTC
J gene: TRBJ2-7
V gene: TRBV12-3/TRBV12-4
D gene: .
clone size: many

CDR3 protein: CASSLTGWVNTEAFF
CDR3 DNA: TGTGCCAGCAGTTTAACAGGGTGGGTGAACACTGAAGCTTTCTTT
J gene: TRBJ1-1
V gene: TRBV12-3/TRBV12-4
D gene: .
clone size: many

CDR3 protein: CASSPSVEQYF
CDR3 DNA: TGTGCCAGCAGTCCTTCAGTCGAGCAGTACTTC
J gene: TRBJ2-7
V gene: TRBV3-1
D gene: .
clone size: many

CDR3 protein: CASSQGGGSREKLFF
CDR3 DNA: TGTGCCAGCAGCCAAGGGGGGGGGTCACGTGAAAAACTGTTTTTT
J gene: TRBJ1-4
V gene: TRBV3-1
D gene: .
clone size: few

CDR3 protein: CASSVNEKETQYF
CDR3 DNA: TGCGCCAGCAGCGTGAATGAAAAAGAGACCCAGTACTTC
J gene: TRBJ2-5
V gene: TRBV5-1
D gene: .
clone size: few

CDR3 protein: CASNTGTSDYNEQFF
CDR3 DNA: TGTGCCAGCAACACCGGGACTAGCGACTACAATGAGCAGTTCTTC
J gene: TRBJ2-1
V gene: TRBV12-3/TRBV12-4
D gene: TRBD2
clone size: .

CDR3 protein: CAITEGRGDTDTQYF
CDR3 DNA: TGTGCCATCACCGAGGGAAGGGGGGACACAGATACGCAGTATTTT
J gene: TRBJ2-3
V gene: TRBV10-3
D gene: .
clone size: many

CDR3 protein: CCANPPGGANTEAFF
CDR3 DNA: TGCTGCGCTAACCCCCCAGGGGGCGCGAACACTGAAGCTTTCTTT
J gene: TRBJ1-1
V gene: TRBV20-1
D gene: TRBD1
clone size: .

CDR3 protein: CASGYVRGEETNEQFF
CDR3 DNA: TGTGCCAGCGGATACGTGCGGGGGGAAGAGACGAATGAGCAGTTCTTC
J gene: TRBJ2-1
V gene: TRBV6-2/TRBV6-3
D gene: TRBD2
clone size: many

CDR3 protein: CASSLGLAGFNEQFF
CDR3 DNA: TGCGCCAGCAGCCTGGGCCTAGCGGGGTTCAATGAGCAGTTCTTC
J gene: TRBJ2-1
V gene: TRBV5-1
D gene: TRBD2
clone size: many

CDR3 protein: CASSENRGLEGNEQFF
CDR3 DNA: TGCGCCAGCAGTGAGAACCGAGGACTAGAGGGCAATGAGCAGTTCTTC
J gene: TRBJ2-1
V gene: TRBV10-2
D gene: TRBD2
clone size: many

CDR3 protein: CASSYNGGTEAFF
CDR3 DNA: TGTGCCAGCAGTTACAACGGGGGGACTGAAGCTTTCTTT
J gene: TRBJ1-1
V gene: TRBV6-5
D gene: .
clone size: .

CDR3 protein: CASSPLQGGTGELFF
CDR3 DNA: TGCGCCAGCAGCCCCCTGCAGGGGGGGACCGGGGAGCTGTTTTTT
J gene: TRBJ2-2
V gene: TRBV4-1
D gene: .
clone size: many

CDR3 protein: CASSLTGSVAGELFF
CDR3 DNA: TGTGCCAGCAGCCTGACAGGGTCAGTCGCCGGGGAGCTGTTTTTT
J gene: TRBJ2-2
V gene: TRBV28
D gene: TRBD1
clone size: .

CDR3 protein: CSVEDQVAEAFF
CDR3 DNA: TGCAGCGTTGAAGATCAAGTGGCTGAAGCTTTCTTT
J gene: TRBJ1-1
V gene: TRBV29-1
D gene: .
clone size: many

CDR3 protein: CASSIGLAGDNEQFF
CDR3 DNA: TGTGCCAGCAGCATCGGACTAGCGGGAGACAATGAGCAGTTCTTC
J gene: TRBJ2-1
V gene: TRBV9
D gene: TRBD2
clone size: many

CDR3 protein: CASSGIGGSYNEQFF
CDR3 DNA: TGTGCCAGCAGCGGAATCGGGGGCTCCTACAATGAGCAGTTCTTC
J gene: TRBJ2-1
V gene: TRBV2
D gene: .
clone size: many

CDR3 protein: CASSVSGFYEQYF
CDR3 DNA: TGTGCCAGCAGCGTTTCAGGGTTCTACGAGCAGTACTTC
J gene: TRBJ2-7
V gene: TRBV7-8
D gene: .
clone size: .

CDR3 protein: CASSPAGTGMPHEQFF
CDR3 DNA: TGTGCCAGCAGCCCGGCGGGGACAGGGATGCCCCATGAGCAGTTCTTC
J gene: TRBJ2-1
V gene: TRBV28
D gene: TRBD1
clone size: many

CDR3 protein: CSVDRSSHRGTDTQYF
CDR3 DNA: TGCAGCGTTGACCGGTCGTCACATAGAGGCACAGATACGCAGTATTTT
J gene: TRBJ2-3
V gene: TRBV29-1
D gene: .
clone size: many

CDR3 protein: CASSSRQGVDEQYF
CDR3 DNA: TGTGCCAGCAGTTCCCGACAGGGCGTGGACGAGCAGTACTTC
J gene: TRBJ2-7
V gene: TRBV27
D gene: TRBD1
clone size: .

CDR3 protein: CASSPGQGAGAEQYF
CDR3 DNA: TGTGCCAGCAGCCCCGGACAGGGGGCTGGTGCCGAGCAGTACTTC
J gene: TRBJ2-7
V gene: TRBV27
D gene: TRBD1
clone size: few

CDR3 protein: CSVEWSGTGTDTQYF
CDR3 DNA: TGCAGCGTTGAGTGGAGCGGAACCGGCACAGATACGCAGTATTTT
J gene: TRBJ2-3
V gene: TRBV29-1
D gene: .
clone size: many

CDR3 protein: CASRSQQETQYF
CDR3 DNA: TGCGCCAGCAGAAGCCAGCAAGAGACCCAGTACTTC
J gene: TRBJ2-5
V gene: TRBV5-1
D gene: .
clone size: few

CDR3 protein: CASSDGAATTDTQYF
CDR3 DNA: TGTGCCAGCAGTGACGGTGCGGCCACCACAGATACGCAGTATTTT
J gene: TRBJ2-3
V gene: TRBV6-4
D gene: .
clone size: .

CDR3 protein: CASSLTGAVQETQYF
CDR3 DNA: TGTGCCAGCAGTCTTACGGGGGCCGTGCAAGAGACCCAGTACTTC
J gene: TRBJ2-5
V gene: TRBV27
D gene: .
clone size: few

CDR3 protein: CASSRQGSWNTEAFF
CDR3 DNA: TGTGCCAGCAGCCGACAGGGATCGTGGAACACTGAAGCTTTCTTT
J gene: TRBJ1-1
V gene: TRBV6-5
D gene: TRBD1
clone size: many

CDR3 protein: CASSSQGVGTDTQYF
CDR3 DNA: TGCGCCAGCAGCTCCCAAGGGGTGGGCACAGATACGCAGTATTTT
J gene: TRBJ2-3
V gene: TRBV5-1
D gene: .
clone size: many

CDR3 protein: CASSQGGGTEAFF
CDR3 DNA: TGTGCCAGCAGCCAAGGCGGGGGGACTGAAGCTTTCTTT
J gene: TRBJ1-1
V gene: TRBV3-1
D gene: .
clone size: many

CDR3 protein: CSAPQREGMNEQFF
CDR3 DNA: TGCAGTGCTCCCCAGCGGGAGGGCATGAATGAGCAGTTCTTC
J gene: TRBJ2-1
V gene: TRBV20-1
D gene: TRBD2
clone size: many

CDR3 protein: CASSSKVLANEKLFF
CDR3 DNA: TGTGCCAGCAGCTCTAAAGTCTTAGCTAATGAAAAACTGTTTTTT
J gene: TRBJ1-4
V gene: TRBV7-8
D gene: .
clone size: .

CDR3 protein: CASSLAQGSDTIYF
CDR3 DNA: TGTGCCAGCAGCTTAGCCCAGGGGTCGGACACCATATATTTT
J gene: TRBJ1-3
V gene: TRBV7-9
D gene: .
clone size: .

CDR3 protein: CSAREAGGPSAGELFF
CDR3 DNA: TGCAGTGCTAGAGAGGCGGGGGGGCCGAGTGCCGGGGAGCTGTTTTTT
J gene: TRBJ2-2
V gene: TRBV20-1
D gene: TRBD2
clone size: .